The 14 T cell receptor beta chains in this list originate from one sample, sequenced in a study of shared clonotypes between healthy human individuals. Clones were sequenced by immunoSEQ multiplex PCR, and TCRdb holds only the in-frame ones, with some missing. Counted here are about 2 million clones, roughly 94% occurring once; the ten biggest clones make up roughly 1%. Positive CCR7 selection of CD45RO-negative cells yielded the naive CD8 cells, and terminally differentiated effector memory CD45RA+ cells were excluded. What was sequenced was naive CD8+ T cells sorted from blood. The receptors were gathered from a man aged 18 to 29 in good health.

Notes on this clone: The sample carries other DNA sequences with the same CDR3. This chain joins TRBV25-1 and TRBJ1-1; D is uncertain. Looked up from germline, CDR1 is MGHDK and CDR2 is SYGVNS. The length of the CDR3 is 14 residues. The ends were cut back, 2 bases at V and 0 bases at J, with 7 bases in the middle. CDR3 bases: TGTGCCAGCAGTGAAATTGGGATGAACACTGAAGCTTTCTTT. Translating it yields CASSEIGMNTEAFF.

The chain links TRBV4-1 to TRBJ2-5; D ambiguous. The CDR3 runs to 15 residues. V was trimmed by 0 bases and J by 1 base, leaving 9 bases between them. Germline V gene data show CDR1 as MGHRA and CDR2 as YSYEKL. The CDR3 region has the DNA TGCGCCAGCAGCCAAGATCTCCCCAGCCAAGAGACCCAGTACTTC. It specifies CASSQDLPSQETQYF.

This sequence joins TRBV7-2 and TRBJ1-2; D call uncertain. Germline lookup yields CDR1 SGHTA and CDR2 FQGNSA. The CDR3 totals 16 residues. V gave up 0 bases and J gave up 6 bases, with 17 bases separating them. The CDR3 sequence: CASSLATSSLVHGYTF. CDR3 coding DNA: TGTGCCAGCAGCTTAGCGACCAGTTCCCTAGTCCATGGCTACACCTTC.

CDR3 in DNA: TGTGCCAGCAGCCGCTCGGGGGGGTTCCATGAGCAGTTCTTC. Translation gives CASSRSGGFHEQFF. V is TRBV27 and J is TRBJ2-1; 8 bases align to TRBD2. Germline loops: CDR1 MNHEY, CDR2 SMNVEV (reference sequence). The CDR3 consists of 14 residues. J gave up 8 bases and V 6 bases, and 9 bases lay outside the gene matches.

The chain couples TRBV6-5 to TRBJ1-4; D is ambiguous. CDR3 length: 14 amino acids. Germline assignment: CDR1 MNHEY and CDR2 SVGAGI. Trimming took off 5 bases at V and 7 bases at J, with 14 bases between the two ends. The chain's CDR3 is CASSLWARGEKLFF. The CDR3 DNA reads TGTGCCAGCAGTCTCTGGGCTCGAGGTGAAAAACTGTTTTTT.

This chain connects TRBV4-1 to TRBJ2-7; 10 bases line up with TRBD1. Germline V CDR1 and CDR2: MGHRA, YSYEKL. V was clipped by 4 bases and J by 5 bases; unmatched bases: 11. This CDR3 has 16 residues. This CDR3 is CASSLTPGQGIDEQYF. The DNA of the CDR3 is TGCGCCAGCAGCCTGACGCCGGGACAGGGGATCGACGAGCAGTACTTC.

The table lists this clone with a count of one. The chain uses TRBV5-4 and TRBJ2-7; 10 nucleotides match TRBD1. After removal of 3 bases from V and 3 bases from J, the junction contained 6 bases not matched to a gene. CDR1 is SGHNT and CDR2 is YYREEE in the germline V gene (reference sequence). CDR3 length equals 15 residues. The CDR3 bases are TGTGCCAGCAGCTGGGTTGGGACAGGGGACTACGAGCAGTACTTC. It is translated as CASSWVGTGDYEQYF.

The chain recombines TRBV7-6 with TRBJ2-7; 14 bases agree with TRBD2. The CDR3 loop spans 16 amino acids. Germline CDR1 and CDR2: SGHVS and FNYEAQ. J was trimmed by 4 bases and V by 4 bases; bases with no gene match: 6. CDR3 sequence reads: CASSSGTSGSRYEQYF. DNA of the CDR3: TGTGCCAGCAGCTCCGGGACTAGCGGGAGTAGGTACGAGCAGTACTTC.

The V call is TRBV4-2, the J call TRBJ2-7; D not resolved. The CDR3 spans 15 residues. Trimming shortened V by 0 bases and J by 4 bases, and 13 bases separated the two germline ends. Looked up from germline, CDR1 is LGHNA and CDR2 is YNFKEQ. Written as DNA, the CDR3 is TGTGCCAGCAGCCAAGATCTGGCGACTGAGTACGAGCAGTACTTC. It specifies CASSQDLATEYEQYF.

In the case of this clone: Different DNA sequences within this sample yield the same CDR3. The chain is built from TRBV27 and TRBJ2-7, with D tentatively TRBD2 (6 bases). The CDR3 is made up of 12 amino acids. V was cut by 2 bases and J by 7 bases, with 9 bases left in between. Germline V lookup: CDR1 MNHEY, CDR2 SMNVEV (reference sequence). The CDR3 spells CASSLPGREQYF. CDR3 in DNA: TGTGCCAGCAGTTTACCGGGGAGGGAGCAGTACTTC.

J is TRBJ1-2 and V is TRBV5-6; TRBD1 aligns across 8 bases. CDR3 length: 16 residues. Unmatched junction bases numbered 10, after V lost 5 bases and J lost 1 base. Germline loops: CDR1 SGHDT, CDR2 YYEEEE. The CDR3 region is CASRLQGAGSNYGYTF. DNA for the CDR3: TGTGCCAGCAGACTGCAGGGGGCTGGGAGTAACTATGGCTACACCTTC.

The rearrangement links TRBV29-1 to TRBJ1-2; 7 bases match TRBD1. The CDR3 runs to 12 residues. After removal of 6 bases from V and 2 bases from J, the junction contained 3 bases not matched to a gene. Germline loops: CDR1 SQVTM, CDR2 ANQGSEA. The CDR3 reads CSVKGANYGYTF. CDR3 sequence (DNA): TGCAGCGTGAAGGGGGCCAACTATGGCTACACCTTC.

This clone came up many times. The V call is TRBV7-3, the J call TRBJ2-3; 9 positions agree with TRBD2. The CDR3 has 16 residues. The germline V gene has CDR1 SGHTA and CDR2 FQGTGA. The V gene end was trimmed by 2 bases and the J gene end by 1 base; junction bases not matched to a gene: 4. The CDR3 DNA sequence: TGTGCCAGCAGCTTAGGTAGCGGGGGACGCACAGATACGCAGTATTTT. This encodes CASSLGSGGRTDTQYF.

Of note for this clone: Other DNA sequences within the sample encode an identical CDR3. This chain joins TRBV9 and TRBJ2-6; D unresolved. The length of the CDR3 is 13 residues. Deletions cut 0 bases from V and 4 bases from J, with 2 bases between. Germline values: CDR1 SGDLS, CDR2 YYNGEE. In nucleotides, the CDR3 is TGTGCCAGCAGCGTAGACGGGGCCAACGTCCTGACTTTC. This sequence encodes CASSVDGANVLTF. Filled out from reference TRBV9 and TRBJ2-6, the complete variable domain reads DSGVTQTPKHLITATGQRVTLRCSPRSGDLSVYWYQQSLDQGLQFLIQYYNGEERAKGNILERFSAQQFPDLHSELNLSSLELGDSALYFCASSVDGANVLTFGAGSRLTVL.